The text below deals with one T cell receptor (beta chain). Its antigen remains unidentified. The assay was immunoSEQ multiplex PCR, and TCRdb's table has in-frame clones only and misses some. Among some 8,000 clones listed, roughly 88% were seen once. These data belong to a study of OX40 agonist ivuxolimab in advanced cancers. As for the study in general: Partial responses were observed in three patients, of whom one had hepatocellular carcinoma and two had cutaneous melanoma. Broader study findings: Dose levels from 0.1 to 3.0 mg/kg saw CD4+ and CD8+ blood T cells expand clonally by week 6. It was not determined which antigens were specifically recognized by the peripheral T cells that had undergone clonal expansion.

CDR3 length: 14 amino acids. In germline, CDR1 is SQVTM, CDR2 ANQGSEA. V was cut by 7 bases and J by 0 bases, with 14 bases left in between. This chain uses TRBV29-1 with TRBJ2-3; D is possibly TRBD1 (6 bases). Sequencing used CD4+ or CD8+ T cells sorted from blood, obtained in a trial of the OX40 agonist ivuxolimab. This sequence originates from an adult with an advanced solid tumor such as melanoma, head and neck, liver or kidney cancer. For the CDR3, the DNA is TGCAGCGCTTCCAGGGGTGGGAGCACAGATACGCAGTATTTT. Its protein is CSASRGGSTDTQYF.